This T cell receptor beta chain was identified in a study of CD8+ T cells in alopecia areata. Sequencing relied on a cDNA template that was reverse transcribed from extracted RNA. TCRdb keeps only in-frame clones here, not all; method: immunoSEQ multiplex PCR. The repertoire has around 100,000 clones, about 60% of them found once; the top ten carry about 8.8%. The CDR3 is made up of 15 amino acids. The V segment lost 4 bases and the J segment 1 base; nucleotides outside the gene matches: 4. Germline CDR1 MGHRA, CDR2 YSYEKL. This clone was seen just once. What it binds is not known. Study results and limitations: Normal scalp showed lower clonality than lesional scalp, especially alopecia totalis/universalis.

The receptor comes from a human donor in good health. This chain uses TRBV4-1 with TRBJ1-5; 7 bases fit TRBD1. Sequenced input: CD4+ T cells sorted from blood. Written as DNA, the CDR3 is TGCGCCAGCAGCCCCCACAGGGGAAGCAATCAGCCCCAGCATTTT. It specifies CASSPHRGSNQPQHF.